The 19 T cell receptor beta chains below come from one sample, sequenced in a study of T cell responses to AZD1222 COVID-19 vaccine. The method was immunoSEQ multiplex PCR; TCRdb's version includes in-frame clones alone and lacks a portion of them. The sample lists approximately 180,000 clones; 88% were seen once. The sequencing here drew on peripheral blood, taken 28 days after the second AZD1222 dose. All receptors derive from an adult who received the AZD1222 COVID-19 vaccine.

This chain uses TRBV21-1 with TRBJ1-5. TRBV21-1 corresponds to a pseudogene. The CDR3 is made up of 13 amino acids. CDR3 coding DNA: TGTGCCAGCAGCAAGGACCGCCGACGTGCCCAGCATTTT. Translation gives CASSKDRRRAQHF.

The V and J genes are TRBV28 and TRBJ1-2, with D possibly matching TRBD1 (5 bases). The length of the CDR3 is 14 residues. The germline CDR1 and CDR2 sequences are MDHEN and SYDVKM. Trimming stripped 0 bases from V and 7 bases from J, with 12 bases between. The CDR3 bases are TGTGCCAGCAGTTTATGGGGACCAAGCAGTGGCTACACCTTC. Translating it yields CASSLWGPSSGYTF.

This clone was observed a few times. CDR3 DNA: TGTGCCAGCAGCTTAGGTCTTTCTTCCTACGAGCAGTACTTC. It is translated as CASSLGLSSYEQYF. This sequence joins TRBV7-2 and TRBJ2-7; D is unclear. The CDR3 runs to 14 residues. The germline V and J ends were trimmed by 1 base and 1 base, with 8 bases remaining between them. Germline V gene data show CDR1 as SGHTA and CDR2 as FQGNSA.

CDR3 nucleotide sequence: TGTGCCAGCAGTGATGGGGGAGAGGGAGATACGCAGTATTTT. This codes for CASSDGGEGDTQYF. The V and J genes are TRBV6-4 and TRBJ2-3; D assignment may be TRBD1 or TRBD2 (5 bases each). Per the germline V gene, CDR1 is MRHNA and CDR2 is SNTAGT. The CDR3 has 14 residues. V was clipped by 3 bases and J by 5 bases, with 12 bases between them.

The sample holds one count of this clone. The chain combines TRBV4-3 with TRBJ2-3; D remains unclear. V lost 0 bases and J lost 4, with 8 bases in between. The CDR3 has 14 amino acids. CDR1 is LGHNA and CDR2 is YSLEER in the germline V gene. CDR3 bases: TGCGCCAGCAGCCAAGACAGCGCCGCAGATACGCAGTATTTT. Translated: CASSQDSAADTQYF.

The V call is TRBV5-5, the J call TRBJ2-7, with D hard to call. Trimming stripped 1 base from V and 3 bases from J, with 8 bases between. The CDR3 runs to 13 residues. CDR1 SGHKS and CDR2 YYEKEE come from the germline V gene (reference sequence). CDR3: CASSLQVDYEQYF. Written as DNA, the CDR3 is TGTGCCAGCAGCTTGCAGGTAGACTACGAGCAGTACTTC.

CDR3 nucleotides: TGTGCCAGTAGCGAGACGGGAGTTTCAGATACGCAGTATTTT. Translation gives CASSETGVSDTQYF. The chain combines TRBV19 with TRBJ2-3; maybe TRBD2 (6 bases). Germline loops: CDR1 LNHDA, CDR2 SQIVND (reference sequence). The CDR3 is 14 residues long. V lost 6 bases to trimming and J lost 4 bases, with 14 bases between them.

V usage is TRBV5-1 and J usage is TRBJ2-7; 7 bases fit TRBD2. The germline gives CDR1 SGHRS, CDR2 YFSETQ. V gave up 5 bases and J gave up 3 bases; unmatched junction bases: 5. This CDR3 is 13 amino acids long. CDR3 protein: CASRPGLDYEQYF. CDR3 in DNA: TGCGCCAGCAGACCCGGACTAGACTACGAGCAGTACTTC.

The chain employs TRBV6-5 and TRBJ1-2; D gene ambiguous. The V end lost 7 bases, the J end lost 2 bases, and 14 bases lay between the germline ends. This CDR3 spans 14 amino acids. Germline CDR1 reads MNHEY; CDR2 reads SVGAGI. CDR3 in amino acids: CASKVGQGNYGYTF. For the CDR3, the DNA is TGTGCCAGCAAAGTGGGTCAAGGGAACTATGGCTACACCTTC.

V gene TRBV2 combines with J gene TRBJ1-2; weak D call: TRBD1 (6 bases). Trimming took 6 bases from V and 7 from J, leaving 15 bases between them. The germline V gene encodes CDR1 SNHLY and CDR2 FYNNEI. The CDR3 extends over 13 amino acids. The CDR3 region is CASRRQGIGGYTF. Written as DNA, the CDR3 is TGTGCCAGCAGGCGGCAGGGGATCGGTGGCTACACCTTC.

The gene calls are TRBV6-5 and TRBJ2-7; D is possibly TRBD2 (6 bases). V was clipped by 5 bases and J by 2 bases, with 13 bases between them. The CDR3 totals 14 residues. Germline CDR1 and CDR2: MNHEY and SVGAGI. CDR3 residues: CASSPEGLAYEQYF. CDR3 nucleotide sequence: TGTGCCAGCAGTCCTGAGGGACTGGCCTACGAGCAGTACTTC.

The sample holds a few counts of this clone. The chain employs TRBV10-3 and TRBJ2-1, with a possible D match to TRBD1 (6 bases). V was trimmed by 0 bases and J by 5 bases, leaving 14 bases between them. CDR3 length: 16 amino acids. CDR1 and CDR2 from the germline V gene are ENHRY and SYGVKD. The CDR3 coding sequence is TGTGCCATCAGTGAGTCGAGTACAGGGTGGGACAATGAGCAGTTCTTC. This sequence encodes CAISESSTGWDNEQFF.

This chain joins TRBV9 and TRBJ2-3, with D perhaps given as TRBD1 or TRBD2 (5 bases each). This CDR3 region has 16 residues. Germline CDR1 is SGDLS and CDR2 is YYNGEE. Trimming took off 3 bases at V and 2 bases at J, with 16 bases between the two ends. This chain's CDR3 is CASSGGSSLITDTQYF. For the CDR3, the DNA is TGTGCCAGCAGCGGGGGGTCCTCCTTAATCACAGATACGCAGTATTTT.

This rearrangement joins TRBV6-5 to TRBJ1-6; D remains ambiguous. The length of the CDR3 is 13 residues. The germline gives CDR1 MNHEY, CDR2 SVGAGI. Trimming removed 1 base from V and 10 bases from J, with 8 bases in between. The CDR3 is CASSYLGGSPLHF. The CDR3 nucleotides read TGTGCCAGCAGTTACTTGGGAGGCTCACCCCTCCACTTT.

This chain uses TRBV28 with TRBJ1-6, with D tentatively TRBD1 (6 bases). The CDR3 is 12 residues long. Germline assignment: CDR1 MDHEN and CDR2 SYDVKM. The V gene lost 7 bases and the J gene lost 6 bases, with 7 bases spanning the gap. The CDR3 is CASKGGNSPLHF. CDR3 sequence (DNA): TGTGCCAGCAAAGGGGGTAATTCACCCCTCCACTTT.

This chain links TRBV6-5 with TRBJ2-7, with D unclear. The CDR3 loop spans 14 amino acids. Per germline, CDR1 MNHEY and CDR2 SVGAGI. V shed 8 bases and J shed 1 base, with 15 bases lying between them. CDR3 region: CASGSGPLSYEQYF. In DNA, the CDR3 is TGTGCCAGCGGTTCCGGACCCCTTTCCTACGAGCAGTACTTC.

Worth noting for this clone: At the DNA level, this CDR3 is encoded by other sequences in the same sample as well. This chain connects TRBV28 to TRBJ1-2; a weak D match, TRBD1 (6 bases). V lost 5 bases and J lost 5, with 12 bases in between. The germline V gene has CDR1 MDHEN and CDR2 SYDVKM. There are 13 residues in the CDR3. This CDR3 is CASSTGTAYGYTF. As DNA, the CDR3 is TGTGCCAGCAGTACAGGGACGGCTTATGGCTACACCTTC.

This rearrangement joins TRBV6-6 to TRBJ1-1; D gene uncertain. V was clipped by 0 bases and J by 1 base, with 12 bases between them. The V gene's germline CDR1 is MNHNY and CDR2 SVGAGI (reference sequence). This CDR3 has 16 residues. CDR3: CASSYSMRPTNTEAFF. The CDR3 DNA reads TGTGCCAGCAGTTACTCGATGCGACCGACGAACACTGAAGCTTTCTTT.

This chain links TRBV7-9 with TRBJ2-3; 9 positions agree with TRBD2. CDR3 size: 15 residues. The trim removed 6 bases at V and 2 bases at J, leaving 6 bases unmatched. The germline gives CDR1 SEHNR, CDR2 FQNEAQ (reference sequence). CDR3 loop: CASSRSSGDTDTQYF. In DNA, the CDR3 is TGTGCCAGCAGTCGTTCTAGCGGGGACACAGATACGCAGTATTTT.